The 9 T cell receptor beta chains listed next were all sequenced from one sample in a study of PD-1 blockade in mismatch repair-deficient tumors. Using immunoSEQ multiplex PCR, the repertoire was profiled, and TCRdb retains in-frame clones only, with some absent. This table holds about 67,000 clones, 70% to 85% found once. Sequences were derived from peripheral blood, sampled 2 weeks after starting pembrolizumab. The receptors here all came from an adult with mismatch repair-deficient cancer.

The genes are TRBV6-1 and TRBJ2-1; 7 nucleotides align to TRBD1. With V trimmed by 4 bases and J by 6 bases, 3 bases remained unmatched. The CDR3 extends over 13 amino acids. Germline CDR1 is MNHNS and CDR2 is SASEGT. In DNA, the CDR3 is TGTGCCAGCAGTGCTCGACAGGGCAATGAGCAGTTCTTC. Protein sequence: CASSARQGNEQFF.

CDR3 in DNA: TGCGCCAGCAGCCAAGATATTGGTTGGGGGCAGTACTTC. Protein sequence: CASSQDIGWGQYF. This rearrangement joins TRBV4-1 to TRBJ2-7; unclear D gene. The CDR3 extends over 13 amino acids. CDR1 and CDR2 from the germline V gene are MGHRA and YSYEKL. Trimming removed 0 bases from V and 9 bases from J, with 12 bases in between.

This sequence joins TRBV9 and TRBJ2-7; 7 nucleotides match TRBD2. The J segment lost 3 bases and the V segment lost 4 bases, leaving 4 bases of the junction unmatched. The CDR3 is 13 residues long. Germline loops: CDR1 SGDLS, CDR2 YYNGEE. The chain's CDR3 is CASSSGESYEQYF. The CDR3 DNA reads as TGTGCCAGCAGCAGCGGGGAAAGCTACGAGCAGTACTTC.

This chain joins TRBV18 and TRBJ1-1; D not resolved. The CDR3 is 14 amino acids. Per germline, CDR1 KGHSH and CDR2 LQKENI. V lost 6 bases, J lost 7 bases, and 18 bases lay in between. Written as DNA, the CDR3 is TGTGCCAGCTCCTCAAGAATCAACGTGGGTGAAGCTTTCTTT. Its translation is CASSSRINVGEAFF. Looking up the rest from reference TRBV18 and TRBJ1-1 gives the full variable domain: NAGVMQNPRHLVRRRGQEARLRCSPMKGHSHVYWYRQLPEEGLKFMVYLQKENIIDESGMPKERFSAEFPKEGPSILRIQQVVRGDSAAYFCASSSRINVGEAFFGQGTRLTVV.

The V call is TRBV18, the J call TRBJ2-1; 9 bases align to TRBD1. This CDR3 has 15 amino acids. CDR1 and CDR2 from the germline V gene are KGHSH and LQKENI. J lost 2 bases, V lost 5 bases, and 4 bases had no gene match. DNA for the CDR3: TGTGCCAGCTCAGCGGGACAGGGTCCCTACAATGAGCAGTTCTTC. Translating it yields CASSAGQGPYNEQFF.

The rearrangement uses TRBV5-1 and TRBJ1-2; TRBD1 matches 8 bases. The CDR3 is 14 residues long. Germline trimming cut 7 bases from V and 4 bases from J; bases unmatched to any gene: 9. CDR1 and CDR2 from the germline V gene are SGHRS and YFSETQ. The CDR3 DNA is TGCGCCAGCGCTACAACAGGGGGTGGCTATGGCTACACCTTC. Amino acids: CASATTGGGYGYTF.

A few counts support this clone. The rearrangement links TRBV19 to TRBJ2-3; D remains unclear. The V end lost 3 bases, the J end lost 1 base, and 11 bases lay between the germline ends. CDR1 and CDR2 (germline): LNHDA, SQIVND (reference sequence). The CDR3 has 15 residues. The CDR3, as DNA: TGTGCCAGTAGTATTAACCTCTGGGGCACAGATACGCAGTATTTT. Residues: CASSINLWGTDTQYF.

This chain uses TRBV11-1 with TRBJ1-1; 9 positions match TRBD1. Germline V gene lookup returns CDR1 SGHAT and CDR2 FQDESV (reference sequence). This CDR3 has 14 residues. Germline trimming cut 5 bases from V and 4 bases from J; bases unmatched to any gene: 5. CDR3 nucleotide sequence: TGTGCCAGCAGCCGGACAGGGGCCACCACTGAAGCTTTCTTT. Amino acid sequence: CASSRTGATTEAFF.

The chain's CDR3 is CASSQLDSSQETQYF. The CDR3 bases are TGTGCCAGCAGCCAACTAGACAGTTCCCAAGAGACCCAGTACTTC. The chain uses TRBV4-2 and TRBJ2-5; possible D gene TRBD1, 5 bases. The CDR3 runs to 15 residues. The V end was cut by 2 bases, the J end by 1 base, with 11 bases between. CDR1 and CDR2 (germline): LGHNA, YNFKEQ.